This record covers a single TCR beta chain. As yet, its antigen is unknown. The data are from a study of cytomegalovirus exposure and HLA in healthy donors. Overall study findings and caveats: There were a few CMV-associated chains whose specificity for CMV antigens was confirmed in vitro. Rarity held for most TCR sequences, but there were some public TCRs that occurred in many donors. Diagnosis of cytomegalovirus status made by the classifier reportedly showed high specificity and sensitivity.

Researchers ran the PCR with 60 Vbeta and 13 Jbeta primers. Method: immunoSEQ multiplex PCR; TCRdb's copy keeps in-frame clones and lacks some. The sample contains approximately 200,000 clones, more than 70% of which appear only once. The sequence was collected from a human donor in good health. Sequenced: PBMCs.

CDR3 nucleotides: TGTGCCAGCAGCCCTCGGGGGGGGCCGATCTATGGCTACACCTTC. Its translation: CASSPRGGPIYGYTF. The rearrangement joins TRBV7-8 to TRBJ1-2; D may be TRBD1 (6 bases). The ends were cut back, 5 bases at V and 4 bases at J, with 17 bases in the middle. Germline lookup yields CDR1 SGHVS and CDR2 FQNEAQ. This CDR3 is built from 15 residues.